The TCR beta chain described here comes from a study of blood T cell repertoires in COVID-19 (TCRdb year 2020). A note on the overall study: The collaborator samples originated in the United States, Italy and Spain and spanned the acute and convalescent phases of COVID-19. The prospective study material was composed of cDNA or gDNA derived from T cells, B-cell-depleted T cells, or PBMCs. Subjects who had been exposed to COVID-19, were actively infected with it, or had recovered from it provided the deeply sampled blood TCRbeta repertoires that made up the dataset. A freely available public database, intended as a resource for researchers studying the immune response to SARS-CoV-2, is where the repertoires were released. Samples were obtained from the ongoing ImmuneRACE study (first 160 participants) and from some 1,200 subjects provided by 6 global collaborators. A de-identified subject ID, COVID-19 status, age in years and sex were almost always included in the sample metadata. Where available, HLA class I and class II types were taken from metadata supplied by the sample provider and were not determined by assay-based typing. What the work shows at the level of the full study, not this receptor alone: The quantity of clinical and demographic metadata differed by source and by participant and was supplied without curation.

TCRbeta CDR3 regions were amplified from genomic DNA by means of the immunoSEQ Assay, a bias-controlled multiplex PCR. The paper's processing steps were these. Within the assay, amplification of reference gene primers was used to estimate how many nucleated cells each sample contained. Sequence reads were collapsed and filtered to measure the absolute abundance of every unique TCRbeta CDR3 rearrangement. Productive Simpson clonality was computed per sample as the square root of Simpson's diversity index over productive rearrangements. The table comes from immuneACCESS by way of TCRdb, which keeps in-frame sequences with V and J called. Part of the clones is missing from these tables; in studies checked, under half for an unresolved V gene and the rest for unknown reasons. Clonal size and the V and J genes are those of that table, whereas D and trimming came from the DNA. The sample table records just over 250,000 clones; about 90% of these occur just once. 2% to 3% of the sample goes to the ten largest clones.

One collaborating source in Seattle enrolled patients during active infection and followed them longitudinally through the course of disease. The collaborating institutions used their own protocols to collect whole blood in K2EDTA tubes. For TCRbeta analysis, collaborators shipped samples in one of three forms: frozen whole blood, isolated PBMCs, or DNA extracted from either of those sample types. As for this clone: No cognate antigen has been identified for it. One base away there is no much larger clone; base qualities are not given.

The trim is 6 bases for V and 0 bases for J, with a gap of 15 bases between the germline ends. The germline V gene provides CDR1 KGHSH and CDR2 LQKENI. From the cysteine through the phenylalanine, the CDR3 covers 16 amino acids. Only the CDR3 part of the read is kept: 48 bases, read in frame from the first base. Input material: peripheral blood. This TCR was sampled from a person aged 18-29 years with COVID-19, enrolled during active disease. The V gene is TRBV18 and the J gene is TRBJ2-1; TRBD2 might be the D gene, on 5 matching bases. The CDR3 protein is CASSQPGVFSYNEQFF. The sequence in DNA is TGTGCCAGCTCCCAGCCCGGGGTCTTCTCCTACAATGAGCAGTTCTTC.